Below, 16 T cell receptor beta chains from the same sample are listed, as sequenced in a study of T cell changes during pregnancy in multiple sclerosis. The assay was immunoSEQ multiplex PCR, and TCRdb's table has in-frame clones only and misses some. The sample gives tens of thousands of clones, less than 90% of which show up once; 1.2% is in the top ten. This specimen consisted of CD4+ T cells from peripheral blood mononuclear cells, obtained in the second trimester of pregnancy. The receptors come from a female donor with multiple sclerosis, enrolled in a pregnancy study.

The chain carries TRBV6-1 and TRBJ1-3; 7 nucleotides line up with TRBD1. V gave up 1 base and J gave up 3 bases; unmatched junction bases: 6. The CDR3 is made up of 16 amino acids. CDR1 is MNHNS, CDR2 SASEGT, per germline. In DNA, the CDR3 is TGTGCCAGCAGTGAAGGTATCGGGACAGTTGGAAACACCATATATTTT. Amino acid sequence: CASSEGIGTVGNTIYF.

This CDR3 reads CASSSPGQGIRREAYNEQFF. CDR3 bases: TGCGCCAGCAGCTCCCCGGGACAGGGTATTCGGCGGGAGGCTTACAATGAGCAGTTCTTC. V is TRBV5-1 and J is TRBJ2-1, with TRBD1 as a possible D gene (9 bases). Deletions cut 3 bases from V and 4 bases from J, with 29 bases between. The CDR3 has 20 amino acids. CDR1 and CDR2 from the germline V gene are SGHRS and YFSETQ.

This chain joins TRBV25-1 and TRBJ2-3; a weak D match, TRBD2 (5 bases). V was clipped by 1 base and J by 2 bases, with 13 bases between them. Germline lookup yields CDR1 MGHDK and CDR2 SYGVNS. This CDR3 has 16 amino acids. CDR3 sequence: CASSESPPGNTDTQYF. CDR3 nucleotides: TGTGCCAGCAGTGAATCACCCCCCGGGAACACAGATACGCAGTATTTT.

CDR3 sequence: CASRAGSLNTGELFF. The CDR3 nucleotides are TGTGCCAGCAGGGCGGGGTCCTTGAACACCGGGGAGCTGTTTTTT. The chain combines TRBV6-5 with TRBJ2-2; weak D call: TRBD2 (6 bases). The V end was cut by 6 bases, the J end by 1 base, with 12 bases between. The CDR3 extends over 15 amino acids. CDR1 MNHEY and CDR2 SVGAGI come from the germline V gene.

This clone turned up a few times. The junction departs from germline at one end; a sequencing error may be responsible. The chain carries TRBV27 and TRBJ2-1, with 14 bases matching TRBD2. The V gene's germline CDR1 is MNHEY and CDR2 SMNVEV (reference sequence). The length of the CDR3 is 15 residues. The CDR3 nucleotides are TGTGCCAGCAGTTTAGTTGGACTAGCGGGAGGTGATTGGGTCTTC. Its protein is CASSLVGLAGGDWVF.

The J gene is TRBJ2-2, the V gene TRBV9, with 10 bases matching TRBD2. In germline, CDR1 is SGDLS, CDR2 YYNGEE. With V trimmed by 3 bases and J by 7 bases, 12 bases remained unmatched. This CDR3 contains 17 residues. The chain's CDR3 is CASSARSLAGAHGELFF. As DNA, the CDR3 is TGTGCCAGCAGCGCCAGATCCCTAGCGGGAGCACACGGGGAGCTGTTTTTT.

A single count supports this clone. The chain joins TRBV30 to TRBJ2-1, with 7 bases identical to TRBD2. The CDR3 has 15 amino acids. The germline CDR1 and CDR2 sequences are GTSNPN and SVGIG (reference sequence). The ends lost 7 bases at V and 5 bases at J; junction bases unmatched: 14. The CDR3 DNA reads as TGTGCCTATTCTTCCGGGAGGATAGGGGACAATGAGCAGTTCTTC. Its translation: CAYSSGRIGDNEQFF.

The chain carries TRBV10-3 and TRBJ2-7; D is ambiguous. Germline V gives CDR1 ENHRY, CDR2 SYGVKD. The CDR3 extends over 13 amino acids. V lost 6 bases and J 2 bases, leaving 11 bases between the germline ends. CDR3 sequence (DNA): TGTGCCATCAGAGCAGGATTAACCTACGAGCAGTACTTC. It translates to CAIRAGLTYEQYF.

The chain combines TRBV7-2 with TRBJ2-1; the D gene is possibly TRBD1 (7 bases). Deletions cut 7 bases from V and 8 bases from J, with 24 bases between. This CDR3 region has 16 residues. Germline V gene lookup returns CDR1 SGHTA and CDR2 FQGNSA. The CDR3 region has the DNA TGTGCCAGCACCTCCTCAGGGGGGCCCAAAATCCATGAGCAGTTCTTC. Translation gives CASTSSGGPKIHEQFF.

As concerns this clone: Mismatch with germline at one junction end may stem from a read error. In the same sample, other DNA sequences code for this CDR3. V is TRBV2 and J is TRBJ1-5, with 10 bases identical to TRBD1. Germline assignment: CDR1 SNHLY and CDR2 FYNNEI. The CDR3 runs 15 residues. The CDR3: CASSQERSGTGETSF. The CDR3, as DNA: TGTGCTAGCAGTCAGGAGAGGTCCGGGACAGGGGAGACCTCATTT.

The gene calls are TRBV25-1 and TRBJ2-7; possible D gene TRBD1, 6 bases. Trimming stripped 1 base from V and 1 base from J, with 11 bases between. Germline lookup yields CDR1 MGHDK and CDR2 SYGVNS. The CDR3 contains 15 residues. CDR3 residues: CASSEFPGASYEQYF. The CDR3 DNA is TGTGCCAGCAGTGAATTCCCAGGGGCGTCCTACGAGCAGTACTTC.

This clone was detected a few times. CDR3 DNA: TGTGCCAGCAGCCGGGATGGGTCGTACAATGAGCAGTTCTTC. Encoded protein: CASSRDGSYNEQFF. The V and J genes are TRBV6-1 and TRBJ2-1; tentative D call: TRBD2 (5 bases). Germline lookup yields CDR1 MNHNS and CDR2 SASEGT. This CDR3 is 14 amino acids long. Trimming pared 6 bases from V and 4 bases from J, leaving 13 bases between.

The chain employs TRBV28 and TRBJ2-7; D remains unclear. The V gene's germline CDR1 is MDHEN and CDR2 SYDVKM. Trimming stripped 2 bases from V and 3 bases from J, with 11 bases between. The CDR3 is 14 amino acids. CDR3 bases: TGTGCCAGCAGTTTAGCGGCAGATAACTACGAGCAGTACTTC. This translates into CASSLAADNYEQYF. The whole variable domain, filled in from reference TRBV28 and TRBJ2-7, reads DVKVTQSSRYLVKRTGEKVFLECVQDMDHENMFWYRQDPGLGLRLIYFSYDVKMKEKGDIPEGYSVSREKKERFSLILESASTNQTSMYLCASSLAADNYEQYFGPGTRLTVT.

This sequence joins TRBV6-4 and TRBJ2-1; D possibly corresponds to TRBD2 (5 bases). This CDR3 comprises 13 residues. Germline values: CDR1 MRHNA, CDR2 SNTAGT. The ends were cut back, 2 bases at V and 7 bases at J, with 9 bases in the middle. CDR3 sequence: CASSDTSGNEQFF. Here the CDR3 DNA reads TGTGCCAGCAGTGACACGAGCGGAAATGAGCAGTTCTTC.

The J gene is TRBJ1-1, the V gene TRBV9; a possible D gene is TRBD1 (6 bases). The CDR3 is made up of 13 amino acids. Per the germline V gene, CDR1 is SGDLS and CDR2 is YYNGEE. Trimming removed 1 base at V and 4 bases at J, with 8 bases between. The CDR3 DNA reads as TGTGCCAGCAGCGTACAGGGGAGCACTGAAGCTTTCTTT. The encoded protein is CASSVQGSTEAFF. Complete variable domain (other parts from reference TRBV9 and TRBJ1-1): DSGVTQTPKHLITATGQRVTLRCSPRSGDLSVYWYQQSLDQGLQFLIQYYNGEERAKGNILERFSAQQFPDLHSELNLSSLELGDSALYFCASSVQGSTEAFFGQGTRLTVV.

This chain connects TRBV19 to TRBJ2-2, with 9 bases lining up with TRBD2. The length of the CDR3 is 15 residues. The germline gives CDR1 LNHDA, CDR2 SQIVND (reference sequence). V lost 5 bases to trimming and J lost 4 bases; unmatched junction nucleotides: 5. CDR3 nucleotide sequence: TGTGCCAGTAGTGGAGCGGGAGGTGCCACCGGGGAGCTGTTTTTT. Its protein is CASSGAGGATGELFF.